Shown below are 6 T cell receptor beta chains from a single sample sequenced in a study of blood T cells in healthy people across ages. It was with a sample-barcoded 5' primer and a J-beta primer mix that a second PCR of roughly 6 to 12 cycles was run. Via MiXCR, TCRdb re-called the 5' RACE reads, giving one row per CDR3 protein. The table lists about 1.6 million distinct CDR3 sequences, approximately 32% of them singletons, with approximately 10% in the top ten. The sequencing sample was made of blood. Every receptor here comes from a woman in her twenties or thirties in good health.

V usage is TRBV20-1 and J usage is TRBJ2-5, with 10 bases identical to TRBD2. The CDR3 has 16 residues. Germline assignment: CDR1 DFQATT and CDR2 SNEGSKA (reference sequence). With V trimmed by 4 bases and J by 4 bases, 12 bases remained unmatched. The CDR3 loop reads CSATIPAGGPAETQYF. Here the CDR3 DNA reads TGCAGTGCTACAATACCAGCGGGGGGGCCAGCAGAGACCCAGTACTTC.

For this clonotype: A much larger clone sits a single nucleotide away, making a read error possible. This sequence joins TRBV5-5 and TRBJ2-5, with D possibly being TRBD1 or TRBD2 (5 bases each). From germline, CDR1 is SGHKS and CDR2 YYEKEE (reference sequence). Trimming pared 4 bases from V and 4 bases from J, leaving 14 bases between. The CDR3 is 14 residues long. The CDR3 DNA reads TGTGCCAGCAGCCGGGGACGACGGGGAGAGACCCAGTACTTC. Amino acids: CASSRGRRGETQYF.

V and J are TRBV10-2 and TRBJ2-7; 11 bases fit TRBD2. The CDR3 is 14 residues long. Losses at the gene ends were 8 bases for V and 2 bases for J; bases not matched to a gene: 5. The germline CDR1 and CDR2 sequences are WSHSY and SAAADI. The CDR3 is CASVGLAGAYEQYF. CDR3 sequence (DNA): TGCGCCAGCGTTGGACTAGCGGGTGCCTACGAGCAGTACTTC.

CDR3 region: CSVAARTPNTEAFF. In DNA, the CDR3 is TGCAGCGTTGCGGCCCGGACACCAAACACTGAAGCTTTCTTT. This chain connects TRBV29-1 to TRBJ1-1; maybe TRBD1 (5 bases). Per germline, CDR1 SQVTM and CDR2 ANQGSEA. V gave up 4 bases and J gave up 2 bases, with 14 bases separating them. The CDR3 totals 14 residues. The variable domain in full, completed from reference TRBV29-1 and TRBJ1-1, reads SAVISQKPSRDICQRGTSLTIQCQVDSQVTMMFWYRQQPGQSLTLIATANQGSEATYESGFVIDKFPISRPNLTFSTLTVSNMSPEDSSIYLCSVAARTPNTEAFFGQGTRLTVV.

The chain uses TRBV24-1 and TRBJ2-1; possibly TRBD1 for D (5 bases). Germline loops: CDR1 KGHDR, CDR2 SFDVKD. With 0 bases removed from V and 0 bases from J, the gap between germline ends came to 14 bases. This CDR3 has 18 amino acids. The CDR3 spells CATSDLKAGQASYNEQFF. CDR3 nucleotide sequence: TGTGCCACCAGTGATTTGAAGGCAGGGCAAGCCTCCTACAATGAGCAGTTCTTC.

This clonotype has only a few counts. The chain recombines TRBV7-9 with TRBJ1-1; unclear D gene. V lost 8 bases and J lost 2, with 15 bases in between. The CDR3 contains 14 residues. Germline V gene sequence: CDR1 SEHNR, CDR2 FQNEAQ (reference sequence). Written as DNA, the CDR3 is TGTGCCAGCGAGCCCCGGACGGCTAACACTGAAGCTTTCTTT. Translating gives CASEPRTANTEAFF.